This T cell receptor beta chain emerged from a study of vaccination and CD4 T cells after COVID-19. Treatment defined: roughly 10-day PBMC culture with coronavirus spike peptide pools or control peptides (ViraFEST assay). According to the study, CD4+ T cells from the unexposed donor were gathered ahead of the COVID-19 pandemic (2011-2018). Oncomine TCR Beta short-read sequencing was applied to DNA from cultured CD4+ T cells. TCRdb used MiXCR to reprocess the PCR reads, holding one entry per CDR3 protein. The table lists 7,000 to 8,500 distinct CDR3 sequences, about half of them singletons, with around a third in the top ten. A note on this clonotype: Antigen unknown.

Per the germline V gene, CDR1 is MNHEY and CDR2 is SVGAGI. Trimming left V 1 base short and J 8 bases short, with 8 bases between. This CDR3 contains 13 residues. Material for sequencing was CD4+ T cells from blood, cultured in vitro. The clonotype originates from a human donor in good health. The V call is TRBV6-5, the J call TRBJ2-2; D uncertain. CDR3 sequence (DNA): TGTGCCAGCAGTTACTTGGGGAAGGGGGAGCTGTTTTTT. Protein: CASSYLGKGELFF.